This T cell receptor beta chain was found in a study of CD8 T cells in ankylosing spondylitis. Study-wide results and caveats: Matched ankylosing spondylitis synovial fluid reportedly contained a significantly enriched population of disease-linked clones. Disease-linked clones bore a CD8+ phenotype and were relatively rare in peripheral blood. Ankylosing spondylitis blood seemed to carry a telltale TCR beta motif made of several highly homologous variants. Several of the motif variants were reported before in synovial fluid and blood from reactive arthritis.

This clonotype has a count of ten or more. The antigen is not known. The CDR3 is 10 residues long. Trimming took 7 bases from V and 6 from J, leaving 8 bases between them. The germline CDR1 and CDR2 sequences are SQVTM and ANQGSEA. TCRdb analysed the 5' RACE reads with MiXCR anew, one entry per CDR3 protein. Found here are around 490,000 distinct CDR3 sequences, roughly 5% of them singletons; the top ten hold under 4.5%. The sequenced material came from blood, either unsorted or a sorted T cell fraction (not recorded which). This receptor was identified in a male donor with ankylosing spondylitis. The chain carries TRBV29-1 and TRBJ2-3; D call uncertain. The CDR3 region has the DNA TGCAGCGCCTCAAAGGATACGCAGTATTTT. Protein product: CSASKDTQYF.